This T cell receptor (beta chain) was sequenced during a study of cytomegalovirus exposure and HLA in healthy donors. Study-level points and caveats: A later analysis linked a missense DCLRE1C variant to TCR beta V- and J-gene trimming. Roughly even sequencing depth across donors was the assumption behind the presence/absence analyses.

It was with 60 Vbeta and 13 Jbeta primers that the PCR ran. Produced via immunoSEQ multiplex PCR; TCRdb's table is partial and in-frame only. The sample lists under 95,000 clones, about three quarters occurring once. Trimming took 3 bases from V and 1 from J, leaving 9 bases between them. The CDR3 runs to 14 residues. Germline assignment: CDR1 LGHNA and CDR2 YNFKEQ. This clone was observed a handful of times. Its antigen is still unknown. Though nominally healthy at sampling, donors likely had unrecorded immune exposures. The sequenced material came from PBMCs. This sequence joins TRBV4-2 and TRBJ1-1, with D maybe TRBD1 (5 bases). The receptor comes from a male donor in good health and CMV-seronegative. The CDR3 nucleotides read TGTGCCAGCAGCCATCAGGGTGAGAACACTGAAGCTTTCTTT. It translates to CASSHQGENTEAFF.